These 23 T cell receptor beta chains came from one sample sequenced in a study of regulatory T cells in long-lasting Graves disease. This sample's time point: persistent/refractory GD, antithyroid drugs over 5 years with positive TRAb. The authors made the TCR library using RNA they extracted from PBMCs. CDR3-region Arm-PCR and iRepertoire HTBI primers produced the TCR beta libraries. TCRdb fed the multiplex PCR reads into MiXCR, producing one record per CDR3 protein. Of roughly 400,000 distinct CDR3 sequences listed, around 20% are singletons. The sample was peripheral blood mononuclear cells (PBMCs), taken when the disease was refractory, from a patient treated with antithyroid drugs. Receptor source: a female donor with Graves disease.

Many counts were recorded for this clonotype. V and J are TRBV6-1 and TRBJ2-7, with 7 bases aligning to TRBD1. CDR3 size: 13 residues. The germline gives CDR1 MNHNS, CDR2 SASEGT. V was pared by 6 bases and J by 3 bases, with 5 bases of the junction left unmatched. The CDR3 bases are TGTGCCAGCAGCACCGGGACAGTCTACGAGCAGTACTTC. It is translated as CASSTGTVYEQYF.

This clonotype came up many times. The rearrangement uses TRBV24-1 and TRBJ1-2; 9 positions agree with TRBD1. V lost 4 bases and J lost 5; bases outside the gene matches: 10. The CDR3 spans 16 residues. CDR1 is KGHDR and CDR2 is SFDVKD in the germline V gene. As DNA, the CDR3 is TGTGCCACCAGTGACGTCTCCGGGACAGGGTGGTATGGCTACACCTTC. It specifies CATSDVSGTGWYGYTF.

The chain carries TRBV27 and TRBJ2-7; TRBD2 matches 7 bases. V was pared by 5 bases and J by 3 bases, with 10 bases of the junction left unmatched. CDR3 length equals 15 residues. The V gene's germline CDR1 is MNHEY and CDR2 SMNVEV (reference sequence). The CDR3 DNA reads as TGTGCCAGCAGTAGGGCGGGCGGGGACTACTACGAGCAGTACTTC. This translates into CASSRAGGDYYEQYF.

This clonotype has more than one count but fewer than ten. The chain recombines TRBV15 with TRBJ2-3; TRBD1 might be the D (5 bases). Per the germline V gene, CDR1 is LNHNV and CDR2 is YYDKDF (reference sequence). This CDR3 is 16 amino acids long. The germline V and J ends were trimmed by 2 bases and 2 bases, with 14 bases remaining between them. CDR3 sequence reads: CATSRHRGQNTDTQYF. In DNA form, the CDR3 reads TGTGCCACCAGCAGACACCGAGGACAAAACACAGATACGCAGTATTTT.

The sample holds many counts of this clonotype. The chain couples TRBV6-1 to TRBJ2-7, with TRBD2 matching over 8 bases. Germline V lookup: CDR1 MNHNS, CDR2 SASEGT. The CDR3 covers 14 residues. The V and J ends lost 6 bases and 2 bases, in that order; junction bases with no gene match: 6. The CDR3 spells CASSEREGPYEQYF. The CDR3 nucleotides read TGTGCCAGCAGCGAACGGGAGGGCCCCTACGAGCAGTACTTC.

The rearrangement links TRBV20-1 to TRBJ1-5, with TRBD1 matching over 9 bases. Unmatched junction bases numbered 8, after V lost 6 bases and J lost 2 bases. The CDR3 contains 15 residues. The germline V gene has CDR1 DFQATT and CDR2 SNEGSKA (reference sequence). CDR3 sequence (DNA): TGCAGTGCAAGGGACAGGGCGGGGGGCAATCAGCCCCAGCATTTT. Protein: CSARDRAGGNQPQHF.

This CDR3 is CSATIQGRGNQPQHF. Here the CDR3 DNA reads TGCAGTGCTACAATCCAGGGACGCGGCAATCAGCCCCAGCATTTT. The gene calls are TRBV20-1 and TRBJ1-5, with D perhaps matching TRBD1 (5 bases). The CDR3 length is 15 residues. The V and J ends lost 4 bases and 2 bases respectively, with 15 bases between them. From germline, CDR1 is DFQATT and CDR2 SNEGSKA (reference sequence).

CDR3 residues: CASRWTSGREETQYF. The CDR3 DNA follows: TGCGCCAGCAGATGGACTAGCGGGAGGGAAGAGACCCAGTACTTC. The chain recombines TRBV5-1 with TRBJ2-5; 15 positions agree with TRBD2. CDR3 length: 15 residues. Germline values: CDR1 SGHRS, CDR2 YFSETQ. V shed 5 bases, J shed 3 bases, and the junction held 2 bases outside the gene matches.

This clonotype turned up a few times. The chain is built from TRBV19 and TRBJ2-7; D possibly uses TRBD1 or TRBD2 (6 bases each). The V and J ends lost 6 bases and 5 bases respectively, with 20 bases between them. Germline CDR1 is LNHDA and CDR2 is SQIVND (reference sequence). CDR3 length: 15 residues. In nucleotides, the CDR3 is TGTGCCAGTAGCCCCCTTTATGGGGGGCTGGACGAGCAGTACTTC. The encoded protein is CASSPLYGGLDEQYF.

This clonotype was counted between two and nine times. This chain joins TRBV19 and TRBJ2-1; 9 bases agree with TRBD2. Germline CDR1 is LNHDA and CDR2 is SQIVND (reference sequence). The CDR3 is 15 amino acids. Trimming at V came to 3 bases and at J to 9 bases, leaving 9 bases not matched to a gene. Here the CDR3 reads CASSMGLAGVGEQFF. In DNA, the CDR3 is TGTGCCAGTAGTATGGGACTAGCAGGGGTAGGTGAGCAGTTCTTC.

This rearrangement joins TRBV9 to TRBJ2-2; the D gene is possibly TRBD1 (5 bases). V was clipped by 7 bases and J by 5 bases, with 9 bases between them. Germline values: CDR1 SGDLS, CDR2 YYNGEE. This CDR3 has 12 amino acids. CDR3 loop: CASLSGTGELFF. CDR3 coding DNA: TGTGCCAGCCTTTCAGGGACCGGGGAGCTGTTTTTT.

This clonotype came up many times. The CDR3 coding sequence is TGTGCCAGCAGTTCCCCGGGGGGATTCGCCTACGAGCAGTACTTC. Translation: CASSSPGGFAYEQYF. V usage is TRBV28 and J usage is TRBJ2-7, with 7 positions matching TRBD2. V lost 4 bases to trimming and J lost 2 bases; unmatched junction nucleotides: 8. CDR3 length equals 15 residues. CDR1 and CDR2 (germline): MDHEN, SYDVKM.

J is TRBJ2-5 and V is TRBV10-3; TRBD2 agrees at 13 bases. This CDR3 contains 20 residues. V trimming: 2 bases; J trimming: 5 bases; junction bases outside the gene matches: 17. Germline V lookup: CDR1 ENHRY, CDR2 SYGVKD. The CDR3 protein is CAISEGWKGTSGTRMETQYF. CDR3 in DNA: TGTGCCATCAGTGAGGGCTGGAAAGGGACTAGCGGGACTAGAATGGAGACCCAGTACTTC.

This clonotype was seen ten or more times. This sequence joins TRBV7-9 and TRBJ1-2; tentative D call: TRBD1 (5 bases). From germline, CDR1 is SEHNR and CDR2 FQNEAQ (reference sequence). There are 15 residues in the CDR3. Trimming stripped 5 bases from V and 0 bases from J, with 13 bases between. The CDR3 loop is CASSALGTTNYGYTF. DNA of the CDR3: TGTGCCAGCAGCGCCTTGGGGACTACTAACTATGGCTACACCTTC.

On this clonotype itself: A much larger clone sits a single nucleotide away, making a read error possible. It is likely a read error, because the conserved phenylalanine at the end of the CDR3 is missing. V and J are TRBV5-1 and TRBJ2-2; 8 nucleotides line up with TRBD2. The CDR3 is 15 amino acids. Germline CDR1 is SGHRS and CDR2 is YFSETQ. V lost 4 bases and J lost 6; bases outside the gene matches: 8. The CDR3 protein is CASSLSGKLAGELFL. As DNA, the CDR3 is TGCGCCAGCAGCCTTAGCGGGAAGCTCGCCGGGGAGCTGTTTCTT.

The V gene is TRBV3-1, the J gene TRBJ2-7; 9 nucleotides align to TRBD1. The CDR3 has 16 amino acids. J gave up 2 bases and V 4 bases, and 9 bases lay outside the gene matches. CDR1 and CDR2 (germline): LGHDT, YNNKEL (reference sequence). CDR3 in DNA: TGTGCCAGCAGCCCCTCGGCCGGGACAGGGACCTACGAGCAGTACTTC. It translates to CASSPSAGTGTYEQYF.

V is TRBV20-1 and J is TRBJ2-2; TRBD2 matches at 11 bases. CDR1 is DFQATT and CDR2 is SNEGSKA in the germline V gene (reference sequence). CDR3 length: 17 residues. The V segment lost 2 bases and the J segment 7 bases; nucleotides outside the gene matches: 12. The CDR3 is CSARNQASGRRGGELFF. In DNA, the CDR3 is TGCAGTGCTAGAAATCAGGCTAGCGGGAGGAGGGGCGGGGAGCTGTTTTTT.

In DNA, the CDR3 is TGTGCCTGGAGCACCCGGGACAGACGACCGGAGACCCAGTACTTC. This codes for CAWSTRDRRPETQYF. The J gene is TRBJ2-5, the V gene TRBV30; 7 nucleotides match TRBD1. V was pared by 3 bases and J by 5 bases, with 12 bases of the junction left unmatched. From germline, CDR1 is GTSNPN and CDR2 SVGIG (reference sequence). This CDR3 has 15 residues.

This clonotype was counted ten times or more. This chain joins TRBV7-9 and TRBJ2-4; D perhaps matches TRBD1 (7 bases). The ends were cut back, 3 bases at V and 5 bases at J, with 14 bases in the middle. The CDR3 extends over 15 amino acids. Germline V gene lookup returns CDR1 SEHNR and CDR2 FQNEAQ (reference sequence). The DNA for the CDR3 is TGTGCCAGCAGCTTCACAGGGGAGGCCCAAAACATTCAGTACTTC. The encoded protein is CASSFTGEAQNIQYF.

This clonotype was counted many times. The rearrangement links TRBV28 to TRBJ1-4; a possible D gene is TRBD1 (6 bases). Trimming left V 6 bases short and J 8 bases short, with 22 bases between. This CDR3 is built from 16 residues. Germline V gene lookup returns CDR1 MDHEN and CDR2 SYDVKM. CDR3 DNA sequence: TGTGCCAGCAGCTCATGGAGGGAAGGGGGGGCGGAAAAACTGTTTTTT. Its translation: CASSSWREGGAEKLFF.

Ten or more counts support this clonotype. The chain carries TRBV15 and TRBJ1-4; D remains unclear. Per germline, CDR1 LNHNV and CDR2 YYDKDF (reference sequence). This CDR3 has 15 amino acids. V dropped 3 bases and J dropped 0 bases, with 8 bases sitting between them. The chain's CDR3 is CATSSQGATNEKLFF. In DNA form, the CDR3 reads TGTGCCACCAGCAGCCAAGGCGCAACTAATGAAAAACTGTTTTTT.

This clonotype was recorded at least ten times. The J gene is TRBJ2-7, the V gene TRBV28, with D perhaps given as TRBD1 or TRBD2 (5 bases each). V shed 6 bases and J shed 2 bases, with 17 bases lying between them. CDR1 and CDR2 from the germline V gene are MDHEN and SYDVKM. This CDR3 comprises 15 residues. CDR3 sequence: CASRLPGDGTYEQYF. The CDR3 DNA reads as TGTGCCAGCAGGCTCCCTGGGGACGGGACCTACGAGCAGTACTTC.

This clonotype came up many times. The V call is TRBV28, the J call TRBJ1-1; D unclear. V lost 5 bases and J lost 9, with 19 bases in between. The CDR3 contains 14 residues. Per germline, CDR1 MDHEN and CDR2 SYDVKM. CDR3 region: CASSPGPQYGQAFF. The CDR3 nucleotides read TGTGCCAGCAGTCCGGGCCCTCAATATGGACAAGCTTTCTTT.